This T cell receptor beta chain was obtained from a study of identical twins. CDR1 is SQVTM and CDR2 is ANQGSEA in the germline V gene. The CDR3 covers 15 residues. Trimming pared 1 base from V and 7 bases from J, leaving 18 bases between. Ten or more counts support this clonotype. Its antigen is undetermined. Broader study findings: Invariant MAIT and iNKT cells may have partly biased zero-insertion analyses.

TCRdb re-derived calls from the 5' RACE reads in MiXCR, one entry per CDR3 protein. The sample has 1.5 million to 2 million distinct CDR3 sequences; roughly 35% are singletons. Sequencing input: cord blood. The chain uses TRBV29-1 and TRBJ2-3; a weak D match, TRBD2 (5 bases). The TCR originated in a newborn girl in good health. The CDR3 reads CSVEVPGRGSNTQYF. The CDR3 coding sequence is TGCAGCGTTGAAGTCCCGGGTCGGGGATCGAATACGCAGTATTTT.